This T cell receptor (beta chain) was profiled in a study of human T cells and chemical hapten exposure. Unique molecular identifiers were affixed to discrete cDNA molecules within the library. In TCRdb, the 5' RACE reads were re-called with MiXCR into one record per CDR3 protein. The sample consists of roughly 120,000 distinct CDR3 sequences, more than 15% of them appearing once. This CDR3 region has 14 residues. The V and J ends lost 3 bases and 4 bases respectively, with 11 bases between them. CDR1 and CDR2 (germline): SGHVS, FQNEAQ. The authors extracted total RNA from unfractionated whole blood. The chain combines TRBV7-8 with TRBJ2-3; tentative D call: TRBD2 (6 bases). The TCR originated in a human donor in good health. This CDR3 is CASSFSGGPDTQYF. In nucleotides, the CDR3 is TGTGCCAGCAGCTTTAGCGGTGGGCCAGATACGCAGTATTTT.